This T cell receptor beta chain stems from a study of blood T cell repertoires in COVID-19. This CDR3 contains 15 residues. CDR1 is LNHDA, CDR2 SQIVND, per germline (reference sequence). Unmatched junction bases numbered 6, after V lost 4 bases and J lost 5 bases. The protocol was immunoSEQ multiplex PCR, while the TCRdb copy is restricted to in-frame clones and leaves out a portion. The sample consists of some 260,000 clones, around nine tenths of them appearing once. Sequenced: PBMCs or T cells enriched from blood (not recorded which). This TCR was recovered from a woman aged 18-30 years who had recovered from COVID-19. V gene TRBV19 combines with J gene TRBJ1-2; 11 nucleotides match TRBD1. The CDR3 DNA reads TGTGCCAGTAGTACGGGACAGGGGGTTTATTATGGCTACACCTTC. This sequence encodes CASSTGQGVYYGYTF.